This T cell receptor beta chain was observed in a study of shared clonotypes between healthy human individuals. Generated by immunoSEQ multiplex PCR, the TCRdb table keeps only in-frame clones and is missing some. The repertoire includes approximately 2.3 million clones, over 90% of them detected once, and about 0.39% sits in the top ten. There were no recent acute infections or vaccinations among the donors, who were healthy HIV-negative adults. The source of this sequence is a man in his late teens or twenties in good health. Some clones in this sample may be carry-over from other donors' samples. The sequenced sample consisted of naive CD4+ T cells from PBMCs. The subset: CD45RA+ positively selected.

This chain's CDR3 is CATMAGGAKNIQYF. In nucleotides, the CDR3 is TGTGCCACCATGGCAGGGGGCGCCAAAAACATTCAGTACTTC. The chain links TRBV15 to TRBJ2-4; 8 nucleotides match TRBD1. Germline-derived CDR1 and CDR2 are LNHNV and YYDKDF (reference sequence). J gave up 1 base and V 7 bases, and 3 bases lay outside the gene matches. The CDR3 is 14 amino acids.